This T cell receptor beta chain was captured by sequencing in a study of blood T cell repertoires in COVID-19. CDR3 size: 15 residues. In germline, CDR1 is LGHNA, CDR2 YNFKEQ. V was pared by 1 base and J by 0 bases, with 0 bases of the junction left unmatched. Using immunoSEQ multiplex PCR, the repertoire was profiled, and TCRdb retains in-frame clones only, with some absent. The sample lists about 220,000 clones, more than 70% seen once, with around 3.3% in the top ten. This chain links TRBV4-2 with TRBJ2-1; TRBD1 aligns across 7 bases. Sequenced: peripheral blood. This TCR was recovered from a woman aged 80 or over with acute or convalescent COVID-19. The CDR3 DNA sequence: TGTGCCAGCAGCCAAGCAGGGGGCTCCTACAATGAGCAGTTCTTC. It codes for CASSQAGGSYNEQFF.